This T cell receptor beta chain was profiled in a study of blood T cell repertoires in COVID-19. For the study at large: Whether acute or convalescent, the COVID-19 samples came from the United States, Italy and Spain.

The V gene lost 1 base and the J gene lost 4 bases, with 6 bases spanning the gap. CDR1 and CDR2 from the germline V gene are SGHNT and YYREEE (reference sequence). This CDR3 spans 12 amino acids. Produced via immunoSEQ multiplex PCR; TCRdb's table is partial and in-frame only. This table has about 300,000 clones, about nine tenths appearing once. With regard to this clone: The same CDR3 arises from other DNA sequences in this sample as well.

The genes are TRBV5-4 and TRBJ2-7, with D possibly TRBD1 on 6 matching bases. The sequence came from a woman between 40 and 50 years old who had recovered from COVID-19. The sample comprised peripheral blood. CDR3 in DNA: TGTGCCAGCAGCTTGCAGGGGTACGAGCAGTACTTC. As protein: CASSLQGYEQYF.